This T cell receptor beta chain was sequenced during a study of blood T cell repertoires in COVID-19. On the study more broadly: Nucleic acid was either cDNA or gDNA, and it came from T cells, B-cell-depleted T cells, or PBMCs.

CDR3 length: 16 amino acids. Germline assignment: CDR1 KGHSH and CDR2 LQKENI. The ends lost 5 bases at V and 3 bases at J; junction bases unmatched: 10. Some clones are missing from TCRdb's copy, which holds only in-frame ones; the method was immunoSEQ multiplex PCR. The sample lists approximately 54,000 clones, about 82% occurring once. The chain has TRBV18 and TRBJ2-4, with TRBD1 matching 7 bases. This TCR came from an older man with active COVID-19. Source material: peripheral blood. The CDR3 coding sequence is TGTGCCAGCTCATCCACAGGGGCCCGTGGCAAAAACATTCAGTACTTC. Amino acids: CASSSTGARGKNIQYF.